The text below deals with one T cell receptor beta chain. This specimen comes from a study of Ad26.COV2.S vaccination and SARS-CoV-2 variants. Treatment in this sample: around 19 received Ad26.COV2.S at low or high dose, single or two shots; about 5 received placebo; per-sample allocation not given. Specimen acquisition occurred on day 63 following the initial vaccine or placebo injection. An adult aged 18-55 years in Boston served as the donor. CDR1 and CDR2 (germline): SGHTA, FQGNSA. The CDR3 is 15 amino acids. The V and J ends lost 4 bases and 4 bases, in that order; junction bases with no gene match: 6. Clones were read by immunoSEQ multiplex PCR, and TCRdb kept only the in-frame ones, dropping some. Of 200,000 to 250,000 clones listed, around nine tenths are singletons.

This TCR was sampled from a person aged 18-65 years who received the Ad26.COV2.S COVID-19 vaccine or a placebo. Source: peripheral blood, taken in a trial of Ad26.COV2.S vaccine versus placebo. The chain links TRBV7-2 to TRBJ2-5; 10 nucleotides line up with TRBD2. The CDR3 loop is CASSSPAGGPETQYF. CDR3 bases: TGTGCCAGCAGCTCGCCAGCGGGGGGGCCAGAGACCCAGTACTTC.